The 31 T cell receptor beta chains listed next were all sequenced from one sample in a study of tumor-infiltrating lymphocytes in primary liver carcinoma. From 20-30 mg of unsorted bulk tissue, DNA and RNA were co-extracted together. Starting from 500 ng of total RNA, TCR beta cDNA was produced with a primer in the constant region. A slightly modified ARM-PCR protocol with three nested multiplex PCR rounds produced these TCR beta libraries. Two initial PCR rounds of roughly 10 cycles each paired TRBV1-TRBV30 forward primers with a C-beta reverse primer. TCRdb processed the multiplex PCR reads anew with MiXCR; each CDR3 protein has one entry. The data contain 20,000 to 25,000 distinct CDR3 sequences, 77% of them seen just once; the ten biggest clones take up more than 30%. Sequenced material: liver tumor tissue from sampling region 5. Subset indicated: tumor region T5, tumor centre. The receptors originated from a woman in her thirties with primary liver carcinoma and hepatitis B virus infection.

V gene TRBV12-3 or TRBV12-4 combines with J gene TRBJ2-5, with D tentatively TRBD2 (6 bases). V was trimmed by 6 bases and J by 3 bases, leaving 17 bases between them. The CDR3 length is 15 residues. CDR3 in amino acids: CASSIYPGSKETQYF. As DNA, the CDR3 is TGTGCCAGCAGCATCTATCCCGGGAGCAAAGAGACCCAGTACTTC.

Turning to this clonotype: A junction boundary mismatches the germline segment, possibly from a read error. The chain couples TRBV11-2 to TRBJ2-5; 9 bases line up with TRBD1. In germline, CDR1 is SGHAT, CDR2 FQNNGV. There are 16 residues in the CDR3. Here the CDR3 DNA reads TGTGCTAGCAGCACGAGAACAGGGGGCGCGGAAGAGACCCAGTACTTC. Its translation: CASSTRTGGAEETQYF.

This clonotype was found a few times. The junction does not match germline at one end; this may be a read error. V and J are TRBV9 and TRBJ2-6, with a tentative D call TRBD1 (5 bases). Germline V gene data show CDR1 as SGDLS and CDR2 as YYNGEE. The CDR3 consists of 14 residues. The CDR3 nucleotides read TGCGCCAGCAGCGTCTTGAATGGGGCCAACATCCTGACTTTC. As protein: CASSVLNGANILTF.

A note on this clonotype: A junction end diverges from the germline sequence, so it may reflect a read error. V usage is TRBV6-5 and J usage is TRBJ2-5; 10 nucleotides line up with TRBD1. The length of the CDR3 is 13 residues. Germline-derived CDR1 and CDR2 are MNHEY and SVGAGI. CDR3 amino acids: CTSSTDRGPTQYF. The CDR3 DNA is TGTACCAGCAGTACCGACAGGGGGCCGACGCAGTACTTC.

A word on this clonotype: Germline is not matched at one junction end, which may reflect a read error. The chain is built from TRBV7-2 and TRBJ1-1, with D hard to call. The germline CDR1 and CDR2 sequences are SGHTA and FQGNSA. The CDR3 extends over 18 amino acids. The CDR3 loop is CASRPRLMGMSMNNEAFF. Written as DNA, the CDR3 is TGTGCCAGCCGCCCTCGACTGATGGGGATGAGCATGAACAATGAAGCTTTCTTT.

This sequence joins TRBV12-3 or TRBV12-4 and TRBJ2-1; 10 bases line up with TRBD2. The CDR3 sequence is 17 residues long. V was pared by 5 bases and J by 3 bases, with 10 bases of the junction left unmatched. CDR3 sequence reads: CASSRRRIAGGYNEQFF. The CDR3, as DNA: TGTGCCAGCAGTCGACGACGTATAGCGGGAGGCTACAATGAGCAGTTCTTC.

As for this clonotype: The conserved phenylalanine or tryptophan is not found at the CDR3 terminus, so this likely reflects a read error. The chain joins TRBV11-3 to TRBJ1-6; no definite D call. The germline V gene has CDR1 SGHNT and CDR2 YENEEA. The length of the CDR3 is 15 residues. CDR3 coding DNA: TGTGCCAACAGCTTTAAGTGGAGCTATGATTCACCCCTCCACATT. It specifies CANSFKWSYDSPLHI.

The table lists this clonotype with a count of one. The junction departs from the called germline gene at one end, perhaps through a read error. V and J are TRBV5-1 and TRBJ2-1; a possible D gene is TRBD1 (6 bases). This CDR3 region has 15 residues. CDR1 is SGHRS and CDR2 is YFSETQ in the germline V gene. CDR3 sequence (DNA): TGCGCCAGCAGTTTGGGGAACAGGGTTACAAATGAGCAGTTCTTC. Its protein is CASSLGNRVTNEQFF.

Turning to this clonotype: At one boundary the junction diverges from the germline segment, which might be a read error. V usage is TRBV4-3 and J usage is TRBJ2-7; TRBD2 aligns across 8 bases. Germline V lookup: CDR1 LGHNA, CDR2 YSLEER. This CDR3 spans 18 amino acids. The CDR3 DNA reads TGCGCCAGCAGCCAAGCTGTGGCGGGGGGTCACATTAACTACGAGAAGTACTTC. Translation gives CASSQAVAGGHINYEKYF.

The chain employs TRBV28 and TRBJ2-7; perhaps TRBD1 as D (6 bases). Trimming left V 3 bases short and J 6 bases short, with 18 bases between. The V gene's germline CDR1 is MDHEN and CDR2 SYDVKM. This CDR3 contains 15 residues. Written as DNA, the CDR3 is TGTGCCAGCAGTTTGCACCCCCAGGGGTTCTGCGAGCAGTACTTC. Its translation: CASSLHPQGFCEQYF.

This clonotype came up once. A much more abundant neighbour one base away suggests this may be a read error. The rearrangement links TRBV20-1 to TRBJ2-7; D unresolved. Trimming stripped 0 bases from V and 2 bases from J, with 11 bases between. CDR1 is DFQATT and CDR2 is SNEGSKA in the germline V gene (reference sequence). This CDR3 is built from 14 residues. CDR3 bases: TGCAGTGCTAGAGAGCGAACGGCGGCCTACGAGCAGTACTTC. This codes for CSARERTAAYEQYF.

The table lists this clonotype with a few counts. This chain joins TRBV7-8 and TRBJ2-3; TRBD2 aligns across 11 bases. The CDR3 sequence is 16 residues long. V lost 1 base, J lost 6 bases, and 6 bases stayed unmatched. The V gene's germline CDR1 is SGHVS and CDR2 FQNEAQ. In nucleotides, the CDR3 is TGTGCCAGCAGCTTAGTAGCGGGAGGGCCAGGTGATACGCAGTATTTT. The encoded protein is CASSLVAGGPGDTQYF.

Comment on this clonotype: One end of the junction varies from germline; a read error may be responsible. V and J are TRBV11-2 and TRBJ2-1, with 7 bases identical to TRBD1. Germline lookup yields CDR1 SGHAT and CDR2 FQNNGV. The CDR3 contains 21 residues. For the CDR3, the DNA is TGTGCCAGCAACTTAGAACAGGGGACGAGGCAGGAGAGGGGGCACTACAATGAGCAGTTCTTC. It is translated as CASNLEQGTRQERGHYNEQFF.

The table lists this clonotype with many counts. This sequence joins TRBV2 and TRBJ2-1, with D possibly being TRBD1 or TRBD2 (5 bases each). Trimming removed 4 bases at V and 9 bases at J, with 13 bases between. CDR3 length: 13 amino acids. Germline loops: CDR1 SNHLY, CDR2 FYNNEI. Written as DNA, the CDR3 is TGTGCCAGCAGTGGTGAGTCTGGGACTGAGCAGTTCTTC. Encoded protein: CASSGESGTEQFF.

This clonotype was seen only a few times. At one end, the junction sequence differs from germline, possibly due to a read error. The chain uses TRBV6-5 and TRBJ2-7, with a weak D call TRBD1 (5 bases). This CDR3 has 15 amino acids. Germline CDR1 and CDR2: MNHEY and SVGAGI. The CDR3 protein is CASPLRAGSSCEQYF. The DNA of the CDR3 is TGTGCCAGCCCACTCCGGGCAGGGTCCTCCTGCGAGCAGTACTTC.

To note about this clonotype: Because the CDR3 is missing its conserved closing phenylalanine or tryptophan, this is likely a read error. The chain employs TRBV30 and TRBJ2-1; possibly TRBD2 for D (5 bases). Germline V gene data show CDR1 as GTSNPN and CDR2 as SVGIG (reference sequence). The CDR3 has 13 amino acids. CDR3 in DNA: TGTGCTAGAGGGATGCCGACCTACAATGAGCAGTTCTCC. Translating it yields CARGMPTYNEQFS.

In regard to this clonotype: A read error is possible here, since a much larger clone lies one base away. The chain links TRBV5-1 to TRBJ2-3, with 7 bases matching TRBD2. This CDR3 region has 15 residues. Germline V gives CDR1 SGHRS, CDR2 YFSETQ. The V gene end was trimmed by 4 bases and the J gene end by 6 bases; junction bases not matched to a gene: 11. CDR3 residues: CASSGAWREYDTQYF. Here the CDR3 DNA reads TGCGCCAGCAGCGGAGCCTGGCGGGAGTACGATACGCAGTATTTT.

As to this clonotype: At one end, the junction sequence differs from germline, possibly due to a read error. The chain carries TRBV7-9 and TRBJ2-7; TRBD1 might be the D (5 bases). Per the germline V gene, CDR1 is SEHNR and CDR2 is FQNEAQ (reference sequence). This CDR3 is built from 12 residues. The CDR3 spells CVSSADTYERYF. As DNA, the CDR3 is TGTGTCAGCAGCGCGGACACCTACGAGCGGTACTTC.

In this sample, this clonotype is medium-sized. The chain couples TRBV6-5 to TRBJ2-3; unclear D gene. V was trimmed by 10 bases and J by 5 bases, leaving 16 bases between them. This CDR3 is built from 13 residues. Germline V gives CDR1 MNHEY, CDR2 SVGAGI. CDR3 sequence: CATNQMDGDTQYF. In nucleotides, the CDR3 is TGTGCCACCAACCAAATGGACGGAGATACGCAGTATTTT.

A word on this clonotype: Since a much larger clone is just one base distant, this may be a read error. This rearrangement joins TRBV29-1 to TRBJ2-1, with 9 bases aligning to TRBD2. This CDR3 comprises 13 residues. Germline CDR1 SQVTM, CDR2 ANQGSEA. In DNA, the CDR3 is TGCAGCGAGCTAGCGGGGACCTACAATGGGCAGTTCTTC. Translation: CSELAGTYNGQFF.

In the case of this clonotype: The junction departs from germline at one end; a sequencing error may be responsible. J is TRBJ2-1 and V is TRBV11-3, with 13 bases identical to TRBD2. This CDR3 comprises 14 residues. Per germline, CDR1 SGHNT and CDR2 YENEEA. CDR3 bases: TGTGCCAACAGCTCTGGACTAGCGGGAGCGGAGCACTCCTTC. Its translation: CANSSGLAGAEHSF. The complete variable domain, with remaining parts taken from reference TRBV11-3 and TRBJ2-1, reads EAGVVQSPRYKIIEKKQPVAFWCNPISGHNTLYWYLQNLGQGPELLIRYENEEAVDDSQLPKDRFSAERLKGVDSTLKIQPAELGDSAVYLCANSSGLAGAEHSFGPGTRLTVL.

This clonotype has more than one count but fewer than ten. The junction differs from germline at one of its ends, possibly a read error. This chain joins TRBV5-4 and TRBJ2-3; D is possibly TRBD1 (5 bases). Germline V gene sequence: CDR1 SGHNT, CDR2 YYREEE (reference sequence). The CDR3 extends over 17 amino acids. In nucleotides, the CDR3 is TGTGCCAACAGCGTAGACGGACACCCTCCACCTACAGATATGCAGTATTTT. It yields the protein CANSVDGHPPPTDMQYF.

The V gene is TRBV11-1, the J gene TRBJ2-5, with 8 bases lining up with TRBD1. The length of the CDR3 is 14 residues. Germline CDR1 is SGHAT and CDR2 is FQDESV (reference sequence). V gave up 9 bases and J gave up 7 bases; unmatched junction bases: 13. CDR3 nucleotides: TGTGCCAGGAGCATGGCAGGGGGCACTGGGACCCAGTACTTC. Its protein product is CARSMAGGTGTQYF.

Comments on this clonotype: At one end, the junction sequence differs from germline, possibly due to a read error. The V call is TRBV6-5, the J call TRBJ1-1, with 7 bases aligning to TRBD1. This CDR3 contains 13 residues. Germline CDR1 reads MNHEY; CDR2 reads SVGAGI. CDR3 residues: CAGNQQGSTEALF. CDR3 DNA sequence: TGCGCCGGCAATCAACAGGGGTCAACTGAAGCTCTCTTT.

About this clonotype: A single base separates this from a much larger clone, so it may be a read error. The genes are TRBV29-1 and TRBJ2-7, with 9 bases aligning to TRBD2. CDR1 and CDR2 from the germline V gene are SQVTM and ANQGSEA. The CDR3 runs 14 residues. CDR3 in amino acids: CRVGEGSGRSEQYF. The CDR3 DNA follows: TGCCGCGTTGGAGAGGGGAGCGGGAGGAGCGAGCAGTACTTC.

About this clonotype: Relative to the germline gene, one junction end is altered; a read error may explain this. V usage is TRBV4-3 and J usage is TRBJ2-2; 11 bases line up with TRBD2. Per the germline V gene, CDR1 is LGHNA and CDR2 is YSLEER. The CDR3 extends over 19 amino acids. CDR3 coding DNA: TGCGCCAGCACCGTATTAGCGGGAGGGCCCCGTTCGAACACCGGGGAGCTGCTTTTT. Its translation is CASTVLAGGPRSNTGELLF.

Details on this clonotype: An end of the junction does not agree with germline; a read error may underlie this. The V and J genes are TRBV10-3 and TRBJ2-1; tentatively, D is TRBD1 (5 bases). The CDR3 extends over 14 amino acids. CDR1 is ENHRY and CDR2 is SYGVKD in the germline V gene. The DNA for the CDR3 is TGTACCATCAGTCCCATGGCGATCAGGGATGAGCAGTTCTTC. Translated: CTISPMAIRDEQFF.

Comments on this clonotype: One base away lies a much larger clone, so this may be a sequencing read error. As the CDR3 is not closed by the conserved phenylalanine or tryptophan, this likely results from a read error. In DNA, the CDR3 is TGTGCCTGGAACGACTTATTGGACGGCTACGAGCAGTACATC. This gives the protein CAWNDLLDGYEQYI. This rearrangement joins TRBV30 to TRBJ2-7; D remains unclear. Germline V lookup: CDR1 GTSNPN, CDR2 SVGIG (reference sequence). V lost 4 bases, J lost 3 bases, and 16 bases lay in between. There are 14 residues in the CDR3.

The chain joins TRBV28 to TRBJ2-1; the D gene is possibly TRBD2 (5 bases). CDR1 and CDR2 from the germline V gene are MDHEN and SYDVKM. The CDR3 loop spans 14 amino acids. Between the trimmed V and J ends, which lost 6 bases and 2 bases, there was a span of 11 bases. Here the CDR3 reads CASREVSTYNEQFF. The CDR3 DNA reads as TGTGCCAGCAGGGAGGTGAGTACCTACAATGAGCAGTTCTTC. Full variable domain (outside the CDR3, taken from reference TRBV28 and TRBJ2-1): DVKVTQSSRYLVKRTGEKVFLECVQDMDHENMFWYRQDPGLGLRLIYFSYDVKMKEKGDIPEGYSVSREKKERFSLILESASTNQTSMYLCASREVSTYNEQFFGPGTRLTVL.

Details on this clonotype: The junction departs from the called germline gene at one end, perhaps through a read error. V is TRBV6-5 and J is TRBJ2-5; TRBD1 matches 10 bases. There are 13 residues in the CDR3. Germline V gene data show CDR1 as MNHEY and CDR2 as SVGAGI. The DNA for the CDR3 is TGTACCAGCAGTACCGACAGGGGGCTGACTCAGTATTTC. Its translation is CTSSTDRGLTQYF.

This clonotype was detected a few times. The conserved closing phenylalanine or tryptophan is absent in this CDR3, likely reflecting a read error. The J gene is TRBJ1-1, the V gene TRBV28; D is unresolved. The V and J ends lost 3 bases and 8 bases respectively, with 7 bases between them. The CDR3 contains 11 residues. CDR1 and CDR2 (germline): MDHEN, SYDVKM. CDR3 sequence (DNA): TGTGCCAGCAGTTTCCGGCGGGAAGCTTTCCTT. Translated, it gives CASSFRREAFL.